Many counts were recorded for the clone carrying this TCR beta chain. The antigen is undetermined. 5'RACE with constant-segment primers yielded barcoded, UMI-tagged TCR alpha and TCR beta cDNA libraries. TCRdb reanalysed the 5' RACE reads using MiXCR and keeps one entry per CDR3 protein. Of around 300,000 distinct CDR3 sequences listed, approximately 19% are singletons. This sample was taken from a study of T-cell memory formation after mild COVID-19. Study results and limitations: The finding that pre-infection memory included some responding clones suggested that cross-reactive memory joined. Clones contracting across day 15 to 85 had a balanced CD4/CD8 profile; later expanding clones leaned CD4+. CM and EM subsets held most contracting CD4+ clones; EMRA held CD8+ ones.

Sequencing was performed on PBMCs or a T cell subset sorted from them (not recorded which). The receptor comes from a man younger than 35 who had mild COVID-19 (a few samples of this study predate the infection). Cell type and time point are not known.

CDR3 loop: CASSPRGWAENYEQYF. The CDR3 region has the DNA TGCGCCAGCAGCCCCCGCGGGTGGGCAGAGAACTACGAGCAGTACTTC. The chain couples TRBV5-1 to TRBJ2-7; D is possibly TRBD2 (5 bases). The CDR3 loop spans 16 amino acids. The V gene's germline CDR1 is SGHRS and CDR2 YFSETQ. The V end lost 4 bases, the J end lost 3 bases, and 20 bases lay between the germline ends.